What follows describes a single T cell receptor (beta chain). Its antigen is as yet unknown. Measured with immunoSEQ multiplex PCR; TCRdb has only the in-frame clones, and not every one. The sample consists of 90,000 to 100,000 clones, roughly nine tenths of them appearing once. The CDR3 is made up of 15 amino acids. Germline CDR1 reads LNHDA; CDR2 reads SQIVND (reference sequence). The V gene lost 4 bases and the J gene lost 1 base, with 13 bases spanning the gap. The entry originates in a study of OX40 agonist ivuxolimab in advanced cancers. Study observations and caveats: CD4+ T cells averaged fewer expanded clones than CD8+ T cells.

This material consisted of CD4+ or CD8+ T cells sorted from blood, taken in a trial of the OX40 agonist ivuxolimab. This TCR was sampled from an adult with an advanced solid tumor such as melanoma, head and neck, liver or kidney cancer. V usage is TRBV19 and J usage is TRBJ1-1; D ambiguous. The DNA of the CDR3 is TGTGCCAGTAGTAGGGGTGCGAGGGAGAACACTGAAGCTTTCTTT. Translated, it gives CASSRGARENTEAFF.